The 21 T cell receptor beta chains reported below all come from one sample, sequenced in a study of T cell responses to AZD1222 COVID-19 vaccine. Generated by immunoSEQ multiplex PCR, the TCRdb table keeps only in-frame clones and is missing some. The table shows some 120,000 clones, with 86% occurring only once. The sequences come from peripheral blood, collected on day 0 of AZD1222 vaccination. These receptors originate from an adult in good health.

In this sample, this clone turned up a few times. This rearrangement joins TRBV10-3 to TRBJ1-4; a possible D gene is TRBD1 (6 bases). Trimming stripped 8 bases from V and 11 bases from J, with 15 bases between. The CDR3 spans 12 residues. CDR1 ENHRY and CDR2 SYGVKD come from the germline V gene. The CDR3, as DNA: TGTGCCATCGGGCAGGGGAACGCGAAACTGTTTTTT. It specifies CAIGQGNAKLFF.

The CDR3 coding sequence is TGCGCCAGCAGCTTGACGACAGGGGAGGGGGAGCAGTTCTTC. Translating it yields CASSLTTGEGEQFF. The rearrangement links TRBV5-1 to TRBJ2-1; tentatively, D is TRBD1 (8 bases). Trimming cost V 1 base and J 10 bases, with 15 bases left between them. The germline V gene encodes CDR1 SGHRS and CDR2 YFSETQ. The CDR3 has 14 amino acids.

The chain recombines TRBV19 with TRBJ1-5; D call uncertain. In germline, CDR1 is LNHDA, CDR2 SQIVND (reference sequence). The CDR3 covers 15 residues. The V end was cut by 7 bases, the J end by 1 base, with 14 bases between. The CDR3 region has the DNA TGTGCCAGTACCACTGACGGTTACAGCAATCAGCCCCAGCATTTT. It specifies CASTTDGYSNQPQHF.

V and J are TRBV7-3 and TRBJ1-6, with unresolved D. This CDR3 spans 12 amino acids. CDR1 and CDR2 (germline): SGHTA, FQGTGA. V lost 2 bases and J 7 bases, leaving 3 bases between the germline ends. CDR3 sequence reads: CASSLGNSPLHF. The CDR3, as DNA: TGTGCCAGCAGCTTAGGAAATTCACCCCTCCACTTT.

The chain uses TRBV6-5 and TRBJ2-2, with 7 nucleotides matching TRBD1. In germline, CDR1 is MNHEY, CDR2 SVGAGI. The V gene end was trimmed by 7 bases and the J gene end by 0 bases; junction bases not matched to a gene: 5. The CDR3 length is 15 residues. CDR3 sequence: CASKRQGSNTGELFF. CDR3 nucleotides: TGTGCCAGCAAACGACAGGGCTCGAACACCGGGGAGCTGTTTTTT.

The chain is built from TRBV28 and TRBJ2-5; D remains unclear. Germline values: CDR1 MDHEN, CDR2 SYDVKM. The germline V and J ends were trimmed by 7 bases and 5 bases, with 17 bases remaining between them. This CDR3 region has 14 residues. The CDR3 DNA follows: TGTGCCAGCACACCGTATCGGCTGCGGGAGACCCAGTACTTC. It encodes CASTPYRLRETQYF.

The chain links TRBV6-5 to TRBJ2-5, with 10 bases matching TRBD1. V shed 0 bases and J 5 bases; nucleotides not matched to a gene: 6. The CDR3 extends over 16 amino acids. Germline V gene sequence: CDR1 MNHEY, CDR2 SVGAGI. CDR3 sequence reads: CASSYSWGQGSETQYF. The CDR3 region has the DNA TGTGCCAGCAGTTACTCGTGGGGACAGGGGAGCGAGACCCAGTACTTC.

This clone is a singleton in its sample. The rearrangement uses TRBV27 and TRBJ2-2; D ambiguous. CDR3 length: 12 residues. The germline gives CDR1 MNHEY, CDR2 SMNVEV (reference sequence). Trimming removed 3 bases at V and 2 bases at J, with 1 base between. The CDR3 is CASSFNTGELFF. Here the CDR3 DNA reads TGTGCCAGCAGTTTCAACACCGGGGAGCTGTTTTTT.

With respect to this clone: Other DNA sequences in this sample translate to the same CDR3. The gene calls are TRBV6-2 or TRBV6-3 and TRBJ2-7, with 7 bases matching TRBD2. V was pared by 5 bases and J by 4 bases, with 8 bases of the junction left unmatched. This CDR3 spans 14 amino acids. Germline V gene sequence: CDR1 MNHEY, CDR2 SVGEGT. CDR3 bases: TGTGCCAGCAGTCCACAGCGGGACCCTTACGAGCAGTACTTC. Its translation is CASSPQRDPYEQYF.

V and J are TRBV4-1 and TRBJ2-7, with D perhaps TRBD1 (6 bases). Per the germline V gene, CDR1 is MGHRA and CDR2 is YSYEKL. The V gene lost 1 base and the J gene lost 1 base, with 11 bases spanning the gap. The CDR3 contains 15 residues. CDR3 protein: CASSQAQGPSYEQYF. DNA for the CDR3: TGCGCCAGCAGCCAAGCCCAGGGGCCATCCTACGAGCAGTACTTC.

V and J are TRBV7-3 and TRBJ2-1; 11 bases line up with TRBD2. Losses at the gene ends were 1 base for V and 7 bases for J; bases not matched to a gene: 12. The CDR3 sequence is 18 residues long. Per the germline V gene, CDR1 is SGHTA and CDR2 is FQGTGA. The CDR3 here is CASSLNGIAGGFGNEQFF. DNA of the CDR3: TGTGCCAGCAGCTTAAATGGGATAGCGGGAGGGTTCGGGAATGAGCAGTTCTTC.

V usage is TRBV5-5 and J usage is TRBJ1-5; weak D call: TRBD1 (6 bases). V shed 5 bases and J shed 7 bases, with 10 bases lying between them. This CDR3 contains 12 residues. Germline V gene data show CDR1 as SGHKS and CDR2 as YYEKEE (reference sequence). The CDR3, as DNA: TGTGCCAGCAGGCTACAGGGACAGCCCCAGCATTTT. This translates into CASRLQGQPQHF.

V is TRBV7-3 and J is TRBJ2-1; 16 positions agree with TRBD2. Germline V gives CDR1 SGHTA, CDR2 FQGTGA. V lost 1 base, J lost 3 bases, and 9 bases stayed unmatched. This CDR3 is 20 amino acids long. The CDR3 sequence is CASSLRGGTSGRAGYNEQFF. The CDR3 DNA sequence: TGTGCCAGCAGCTTAAGAGGGGGGACTAGCGGGAGGGCTGGCTACAATGAGCAGTTCTTC.

The chain joins TRBV15 to TRBJ2-3; 7 nucleotides align to TRBD1. This CDR3 is built from 17 residues. From germline, CDR1 is LNHNV and CDR2 YYDKDF (reference sequence). Unmatched junction bases numbered 9, after V lost 0 bases and J lost 3 bases. The CDR3 sequence is CATSRDLGRGWTDTQYF. CDR3 in DNA: TGTGCCACCAGCAGAGACTTAGGCAGGGGGTGGACAGATACGCAGTATTTT.

The V and J genes are TRBV28 and TRBJ2-4, with 8 bases lining up with TRBD1. Trimming cost V 3 bases and J 0 bases; bases outside gene matches: 7. Germline-derived CDR1 and CDR2 are MDHEN and SYDVKM. The CDR3 is 17 amino acids. The CDR3 loop reads CASSFPQGALAKNIQYF. In DNA, the CDR3 is TGTGCCAGCAGTTTCCCGCAGGGGGCGCTAGCCAAAAACATTCAGTACTTC.

The J gene is TRBJ1-1, the V gene TRBV27, with D unresolved. Per germline, CDR1 MNHEY and CDR2 SMNVEV (reference sequence). The CDR3 length is 17 residues. The V end was cut by 1 base, the J end by 2 bases, with 17 bases between. CDR3 DNA: TGTGCCAGCAGTTTATGGGCGACACAAACAATAAACACTGAAGCTTTCTTT. Protein: CASSLWATQTINTEAFF.

This chain links TRBV28 with TRBJ2-3; TRBD2 aligns across 11 bases. The CDR3 is 15 residues long. The germline gives CDR1 MDHEN, CDR2 SYDVKM. V was pared by 4 bases and J by 10 bases, with 10 bases of the junction left unmatched. CDR3 region: CASSYTTSGGQAQYF. CDR3 bases: TGTGCCAGCAGTTACACTACTAGCGGGGGCCAAGCGCAGTATTTT.

This chain connects TRBV4-3 to TRBJ2-1; the match to TRBD2 covers 11 bases. V lost 1 base to trimming and J lost 7 bases; unmatched junction nucleotides: 6. The germline V gene encodes CDR1 LGHNA and CDR2 YSLEER. This CDR3 spans 16 amino acids. CDR3 loop: CASSQGSSGRKNEQFF. The CDR3 DNA is TGCGCCAGCAGCCAAGGGTCTAGCGGGAGGAAGAATGAGCAGTTCTTC.

This chain joins TRBV28 and TRBJ1-2, with D unclear. This CDR3 is built from 12 residues. V shed 3 bases and J shed 5 bases, with 7 bases lying between them. Germline CDR1 is MDHEN and CDR2 is SYDVKM. Written as DNA, the CDR3 is TGTGCCAGCAGTTTGCTGGGATATGGCTACACCTTC. This translates into CASSLLGYGYTF.

The chain couples TRBV5-1 to TRBJ2-5; 7 nucleotides match TRBD1. Trimming took 10 bases from V and 5 from J; bases not matched to a gene: 11. CDR1 is SGHRS and CDR2 is YFSETQ in the germline V gene. This CDR3 has 13 amino acids. CDR3 nucleotide sequence: TGCGCCGTCGGACAGGCCCTAGGCGAGACCCAGTACTTC. It codes for CAVGQALGETQYF.

This clone was detected only a few times. V is TRBV3-1 (or the pseudogene TRBV3-2) and J is TRBJ2-3; TRBD2 matches 8 bases. Per germline, CDR1 LGHDT and CDR2 YNNKEL (reference sequence). Trimming took 5 bases from V and 1 from J; bases not matched to a gene: 5. This CDR3 contains 15 residues. CDR3 nucleotides: TGTGCCAGCAGCTCCGGGGGGGGGCGCACAGATACGCAGTATTTT. It encodes CASSSGGGRTDTQYF.